These 24 T cell receptor beta chains originate from one sample sequenced in a study of cytotoxic CD8 clonotypes in ibrutinib-treated CLL. TCRdb keeps only in-frame clones here, not all; method: immunoSEQ multiplex PCR. Of about 160,000 clones detected, about four fifths appear once; the ten largest clones hold 2% to 2.5%. The sample in question was PBMCs, obtained after 12 months of ibrutinib treatment. The receptors originated from a human donor with chronic lymphocytic leukemia.

The genes are TRBV28 and TRBJ2-7; the D gene could be TRBD1 or TRBD2 (5 bases each). The CDR3 loop spans 15 amino acids. V shed 4 bases and J shed 3 bases, with 16 bases lying between them. Looked up from germline, CDR1 is MDHEN and CDR2 is SYDVKM. The CDR3 region has the DNA TGTGCCAGCAGTTCGCGGGCAGGGCGGTACTACGAGCAGTACTTC. Residues: CASSSRAGRYYEQYF.

The gene calls are TRBV7-2 and TRBJ1-2; D unresolved. V was clipped by 0 bases and J by 5 bases, with 7 bases between them. The CDR3 is 13 residues long. Germline assignment: CDR1 SGHTA and CDR2 FQGNSA. CDR3 nucleotides: TGTGCCAGCAGCTTAGCTGGGGATTATGGCTACACCTTC. This translates into CASSLAGDYGYTF.

The chain has TRBV5-1 and TRBJ2-1; 9 bases map to TRBD1. Trimming took 4 bases from V and 4 from J; bases not matched to a gene: 9. Germline-derived CDR1 and CDR2 are SGHRS and YFSETQ. This CDR3 spans 16 amino acids. The CDR3: CASSPKVGQGYNEQFF. The CDR3 region has the DNA TGCGCCAGCAGCCCTAAGGTGGGACAGGGATACAATGAGCAGTTCTTC.

J is TRBJ2-1 and V is TRBV29-1; D not certain. There are 13 residues in the CDR3. CDR1 is SQVTM, CDR2 ANQGSEA, per germline. The V gene lost 6 bases and the J gene lost 5 bases, with 14 bases spanning the gap. The CDR3: CSVYLLDHNEQFF. CDR3 DNA sequence: TGCAGCGTATACCTCCTCGATCACAATGAGCAGTTCTTC.

The chain carries TRBV6-5 and TRBJ2-7; 10 bases are a match to TRBD2. The CDR3 is 15 amino acids. Germline assignment: CDR1 MNHEY and CDR2 SVGAGI. Trimming removed 10 bases from V and 2 bases from J; junction bases left unmatched: 11. Written as DNA, the CDR3 is TGTGCCACAAGAGATCCAGCGGGGGGGACCTACGAGCAGTACTTC. Its translation is CATRDPAGGTYEQYF.

A word on this clone: The same CDR3 also results from other DNA sequences found in this sample. The chain carries TRBV6-1 and TRBJ1-5; D ambiguous. Germline CDR1 MNHNS, CDR2 SASEGT. V gave up 6 bases and J gave up 0 bases, with 9 bases separating them. The CDR3 has 14 amino acids. CDR3 sequence reads: CASRRFYSNQPQHF. CDR3 bases: TGTGCCAGCAGGCGATTTTATAGCAATCAGCCCCAGCATTTT.

The chain has TRBV11-2 and TRBJ1-1, with D perhaps TRBD1 (5 bases). Germline V gene data show CDR1 as SGHAT and CDR2 as FQNNGV. The CDR3 is 15 residues long. V was trimmed by 2 bases and J by 10 bases, leaving 20 bases between them. The CDR3 here is CASSLLHSSGTRAFF. CDR3 coding DNA: TGTGCCAGCAGCTTACTTCATAGTTCCGGGACTCGAGCTTTCTTT. The full variable domain, completed using reference TRBV11-2 and TRBJ1-1, is EAGVAQSPRYKIIEKRQSVAFWCNPISGHATLYWYQQILGQGPKLLIQFQNNGVVDDSQLPKDRFSAERLKGVDSTLKIQPAKLEDSAVYLCASSLLHSSGTRAFFGQGTRLTVV.

This chain links TRBV19 with TRBJ1-5; D is undetermined. Germline-derived CDR1 and CDR2 are LNHDA and SQIVND (reference sequence). This CDR3 is built from 14 residues. Trimming stripped 3 bases from V and 3 bases from J, with 9 bases between. CDR3 bases: TGTGCCAGTAGTATTCTCTCTGACAATCAGCCCCAGCATTTT. This translates into CASSILSDNQPQHF.

In its sample, this clone was seen many times. J is TRBJ1-2 and V is TRBV6-6; no reliable D call. The germline gives CDR1 MNHNY, CDR2 SVGAGI (reference sequence). The CDR3 runs 13 residues. Trimming pared 4 bases from V and 7 bases from J, leaving 13 bases between. The CDR3 loop reads CASSSPPPLGYTF. The CDR3 region has the DNA TGTGCCAGCAGTTCCCCGCCCCCCCTTGGCTACACCTTC.

V gene TRBV5-3 combines with J gene TRBJ2-3, with 15 bases aligning to TRBD2. TRBV5-3 is an ORF, with its function uncertain. The CDR3 loop spans 20 amino acids. V gave up 0 bases and J gave up 2 bases; unmatched junction bases: 10. The CDR3 reads CARSLAGLAGGLETTDTQYF. For the CDR3, the DNA is TGTGCCAGAAGCTTGGCGGGACTAGCGGGGGGCCTAGAGACCACAGATACGCAGTATTTT.

The genes are TRBV4-2 and TRBJ2-5; TRBD2 matches 9 bases. Germline CDR1 and CDR2: LGHNA and YNFKEQ. The CDR3 contains 15 residues. V lost 5 bases and J lost 2; bases outside the gene matches: 6. The CDR3 coding sequence is TGTGCCAGCAGCAACACTCTAGCGGGACAAGAGACCCAGTACTTC. Translating it yields CASSNTLAGQETQYF.

The table lists this clone with a few counts. The chain is built from TRBV5-1 and TRBJ2-2; 8 bases fit TRBD1. CDR3 length: 14 residues. Trimming took 6 bases from V and 5 from J; bases not matched to a gene: 6. CDR1 SGHRS and CDR2 YFSETQ come from the germline V gene. The chain's CDR3 is CASKETGVTGELFF. The CDR3, as DNA: TGCGCCAGCAAAGAGACAGGGGTTACCGGGGAGCTGTTTTTT.

V gene TRBV28 combines with J gene TRBJ1-2; D uncertain. Between the trimmed V and J ends, which lost 3 bases and 3 bases, there was a span of 8 bases. In germline, CDR1 is MDHEN, CDR2 SYDVKM. CDR3 length equals 13 residues. Written as DNA, the CDR3 is TGTGCCAGCAGTTTTAGTTGGGACTATGGCTACACCTTC. Amino acid sequence: CASSFSWDYGYTF.

This sequence joins TRBV5-1 and TRBJ1-1; weak D call: TRBD1 (6 bases). The germline gives CDR1 SGHRS, CDR2 YFSETQ. This CDR3 is built from 15 residues. Trimming removed 3 bases at V and 1 base at J, with 13 bases between. CDR3 coding DNA: TGCGCCAGCAGCTCGGACAGTCCCTCGAACACTGAAGCTTTCTTT. Protein product: CASSSDSPSNTEAFF.

The gene calls are TRBV5-4 and TRBJ2-7; D is ambiguous. Germline CDR1 SGHNT, CDR2 YYREEE (reference sequence). Deletions cut 0 bases from V and 5 bases from J, with 12 bases between. This CDR3 region has 14 residues. The chain's CDR3 is CASSLVGNRNEQYF. Written as DNA, the CDR3 is TGTGCCAGCAGCTTGGTTGGGAATCGAAACGAGCAGTACTTC.

J is TRBJ2-7 and V is TRBV11-3, with D possibly being TRBD1 (6 bases). Per germline, CDR1 SGHNT and CDR2 YENEEA. This CDR3 spans 15 amino acids. Trimming removed 5 bases from V and 0 bases from J, with 14 bases in between. This CDR3 reads CASSLRTASSYEQYF. The DNA of the CDR3 is TGTGCCAGCAGCCTCAGGACAGCCAGCTCCTACGAGCAGTACTTC.

The rearrangement joins TRBV7-8 to TRBJ2-1; the D is unclear. Germline CDR1 is SGHVS and CDR2 is FQNEAQ. V was pared by 4 bases and J by 7 bases, with 5 bases between. This CDR3 is 11 amino acids long. This CDR3 reads CASSSQNEQFF. DNA of the CDR3: TGTGCCAGCAGCTCCCAGAATGAGCAGTTCTTC.

The rearrangement uses TRBV30 and TRBJ1-1, with TRBD1 as a possible D gene (5 bases). Per the germline V gene, CDR1 is GTSNPN and CDR2 is SVGIG (reference sequence). The CDR3 length is 15 residues. With 4 bases removed from V and 1 base from J, the gap between germline ends came to 16 bases. The CDR3 region is CAWKKKGQTNTEAFF. The DNA of the CDR3 is TGTGCCTGGAAGAAAAAAGGACAAACGAACACTGAAGCTTTCTTT.

V and J are TRBV28 and TRBJ1-5; 8 nucleotides match TRBD1. CDR3 length: 19 amino acids. Germline V gives CDR1 MDHEN, CDR2 SYDVKM. The junction had 13 bases not matched to a gene; V was cut back by 3 bases and J by 0 bases. CDR3 protein: CASSFVGQAHFYSNQPQHF. CDR3 DNA sequence: TGTGCCAGCAGTTTCGTGGGACAGGCGCACTTTTATAGCAATCAGCCCCAGCATTTT.

This chain joins TRBV27 and TRBJ2-3; 15 nucleotides match TRBD2. Germline CDR1 MNHEY, CDR2 SMNVEV (reference sequence). This CDR3 comprises 18 residues. Trimming cost V 2 bases and J 3 bases; bases outside gene matches: 6. This chain's CDR3 is CASSLRTSGGARTDTQYF. The CDR3 DNA reads TGTGCCAGCAGTTTAAGGACTAGCGGGGGGGCTCGGACAGATACGCAGTATTTT.

The genes are TRBV2 and TRBJ1-1; TRBD1 is a possible D gene (5 bases). V shed 1 base and J shed 11 bases, with 11 bases lying between them. CDR3 length: 12 residues. Germline CDR1 reads SNHLY; CDR2 reads FYNNEI. The DNA of the CDR3 is TGTGCCAGCAGTGAAGGGGGCAGGGAGGCTTTCTTT. Amino acid sequence: CASSEGGREAFF. The variable domain in full, completed from reference TRBV2 and TRBJ1-1, reads EPEVTQTPSHQVTQMGQEVILRCVPISNHLYFYWYRQILGQKVEFLVSFYNNEISEKSEIFDDQFSVERPDGSNFTLKIRSTKLEDSAMYFCASSEGGREAFFGQGTRLTVV.

This chain joins TRBV7-2 and TRBJ2-7, with D perhaps TRBD1 or TRBD2 (5 bases each). Trimming removed 5 bases from V and 7 bases from J, with 24 bases in between. The CDR3 consists of 16 residues. Germline V lookup: CDR1 SGHTA, CDR2 FQGNSA. This CDR3 is CASSTLWNAQRGEQYF. CDR3 DNA sequence: TGTGCCAGCAGCACCCTTTGGAACGCCCAGAGGGGTGAGCAGTACTTC. The full variable domain, its missing parts supplied by reference TRBV7-2 and TRBJ2-7, is GAGVSQSPSNKVTEKGKDVELRCDPISGHTALYWYRQSLGQGLEFLIYFQGNSAPDKSGLPSDRFSAERTGGSVSTLTIQRTQQEDSAVYLCASSTLWNAQRGEQYFGPGTRLTVT.

The V gene is TRBV6-5, the J gene TRBJ2-7, with 8 bases aligning to TRBD1. This CDR3 spans 15 amino acids. Germline values: CDR1 MNHEY, CDR2 SVGAGI. V dropped 5 bases and J dropped 0; count of bases not matched to a gene: 6. CDR3 DNA sequence: TGTGCCAGCAGTCGGGACAGGTGGAGCTCCTACGAGCAGTACTTC. Encoded protein: CASSRDRWSSYEQYF.

This chain connects TRBV9 to TRBJ1-4; D ambiguous. The CDR3 covers 13 residues. Deletions cut 1 base from V and 7 bases from J, with 8 bases between. Germline values: CDR1 SGDLS, CDR2 YYNGEE. CDR3 sequence (DNA): TGTGCCAGCAGCGTAACAGTCGGTGAAAAACTGTTTTTT. Its translation is CASSVTVGEKLFF.